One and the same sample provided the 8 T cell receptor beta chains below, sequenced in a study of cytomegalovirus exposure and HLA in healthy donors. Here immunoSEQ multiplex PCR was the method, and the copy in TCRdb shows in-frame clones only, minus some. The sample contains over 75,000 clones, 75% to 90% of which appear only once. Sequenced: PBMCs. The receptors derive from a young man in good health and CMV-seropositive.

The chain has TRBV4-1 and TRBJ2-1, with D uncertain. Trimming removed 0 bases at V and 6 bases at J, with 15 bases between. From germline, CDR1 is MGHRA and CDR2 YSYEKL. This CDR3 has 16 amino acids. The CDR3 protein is CASSQDPGPRGNEQFF. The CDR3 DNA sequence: TGCGCCAGCAGCCAAGATCCGGGTCCACGCGGCAATGAGCAGTTCTTC.

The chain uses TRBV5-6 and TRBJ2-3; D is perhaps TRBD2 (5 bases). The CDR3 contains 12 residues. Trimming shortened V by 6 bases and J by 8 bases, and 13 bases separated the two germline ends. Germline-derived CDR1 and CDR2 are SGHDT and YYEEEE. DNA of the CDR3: TGTGCCAGCACCCTCAGCCGGGGTACGCAGTATTTT. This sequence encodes CASTLSRGTQYF.

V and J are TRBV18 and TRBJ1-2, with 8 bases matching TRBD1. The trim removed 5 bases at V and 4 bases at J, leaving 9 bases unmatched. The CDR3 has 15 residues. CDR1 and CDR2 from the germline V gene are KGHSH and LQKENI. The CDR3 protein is CASSTQGDSGYGYTF. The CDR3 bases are TGTGCCAGCTCAACACAGGGGGATTCGGGCTATGGCTACACCTTC.

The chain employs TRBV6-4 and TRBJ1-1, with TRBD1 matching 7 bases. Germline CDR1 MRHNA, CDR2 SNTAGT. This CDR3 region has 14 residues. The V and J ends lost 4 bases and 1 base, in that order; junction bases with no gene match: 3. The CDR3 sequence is CASSAQGENTEAFF. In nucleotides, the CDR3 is TGTGCCAGCAGTGCCCAGGGGGAGAACACTGAAGCTTTCTTT.

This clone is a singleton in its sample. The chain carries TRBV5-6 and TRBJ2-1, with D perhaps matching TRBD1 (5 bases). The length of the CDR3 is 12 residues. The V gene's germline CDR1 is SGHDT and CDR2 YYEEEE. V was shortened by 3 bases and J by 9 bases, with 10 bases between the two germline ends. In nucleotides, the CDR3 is TGTGCCAGCAGCTGGGGTCAGGGTGAGCAGTTCTTC. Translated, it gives CASSWGQGEQFF.

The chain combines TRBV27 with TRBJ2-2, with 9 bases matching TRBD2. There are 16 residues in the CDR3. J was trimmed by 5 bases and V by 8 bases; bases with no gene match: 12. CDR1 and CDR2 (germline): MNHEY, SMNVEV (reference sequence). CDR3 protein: CASVSLSGSPTGELFF. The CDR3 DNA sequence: TGTGCCAGCGTTTCCCTTAGCGGGAGTCCGACCGGGGAGCTGTTTTTT.

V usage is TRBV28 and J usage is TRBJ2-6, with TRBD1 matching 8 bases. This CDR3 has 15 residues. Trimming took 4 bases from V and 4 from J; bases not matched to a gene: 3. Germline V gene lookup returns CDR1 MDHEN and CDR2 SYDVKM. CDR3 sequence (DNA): TGTGCCAGCAGTTCCAGGGGGCACGGGGCCAACGTCCTGACTTTC. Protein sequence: CASSSRGHGANVLTF.

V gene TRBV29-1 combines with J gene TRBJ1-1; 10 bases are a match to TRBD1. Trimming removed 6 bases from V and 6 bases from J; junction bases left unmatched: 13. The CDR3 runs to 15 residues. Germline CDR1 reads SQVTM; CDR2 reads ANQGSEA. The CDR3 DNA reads TGCAGCGTGGGTTCCGGGACAGGGGTGGGGTCTGAAGCTTTCTTT. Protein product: CSVGSGTGVGSEAFF.